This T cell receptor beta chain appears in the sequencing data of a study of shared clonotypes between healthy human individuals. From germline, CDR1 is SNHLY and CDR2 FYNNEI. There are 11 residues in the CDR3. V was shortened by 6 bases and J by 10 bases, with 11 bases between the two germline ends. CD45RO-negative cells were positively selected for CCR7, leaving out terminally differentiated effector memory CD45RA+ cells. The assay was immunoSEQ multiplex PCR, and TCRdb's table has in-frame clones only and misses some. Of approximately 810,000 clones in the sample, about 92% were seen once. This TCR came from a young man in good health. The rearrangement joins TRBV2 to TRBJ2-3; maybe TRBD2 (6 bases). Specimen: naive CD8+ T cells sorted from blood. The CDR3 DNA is TGTGCCAGCAGGACTAGGGTGTCGCAGTATTTT. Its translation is CASRTRVSQYF. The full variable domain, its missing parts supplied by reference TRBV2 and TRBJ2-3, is EPEVTQTPSHQVTQMGQEVILRCVPISNHLYFYWYRQILGQKVEFLVSFYNNEISEKSEIFDDQFSVERPDGSNFTLKIRSTKLEDSAMYFCASRTRVSQYFGPGTRLTVL.